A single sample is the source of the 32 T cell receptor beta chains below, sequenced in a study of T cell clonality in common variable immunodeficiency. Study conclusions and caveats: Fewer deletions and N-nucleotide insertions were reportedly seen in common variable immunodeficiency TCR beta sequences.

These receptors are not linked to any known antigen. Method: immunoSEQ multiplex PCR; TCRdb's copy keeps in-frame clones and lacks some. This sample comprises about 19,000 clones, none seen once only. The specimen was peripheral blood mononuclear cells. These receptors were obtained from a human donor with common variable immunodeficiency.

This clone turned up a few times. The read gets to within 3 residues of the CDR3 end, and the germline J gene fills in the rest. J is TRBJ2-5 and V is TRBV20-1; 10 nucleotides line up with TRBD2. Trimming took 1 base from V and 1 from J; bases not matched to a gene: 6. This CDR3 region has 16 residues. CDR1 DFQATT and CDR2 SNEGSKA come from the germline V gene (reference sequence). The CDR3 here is CSARGWASGGQETQYF. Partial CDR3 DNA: TGCAGTGCTAGAGGTTGGGCTAGCGGGGGCCAAGAGACC.

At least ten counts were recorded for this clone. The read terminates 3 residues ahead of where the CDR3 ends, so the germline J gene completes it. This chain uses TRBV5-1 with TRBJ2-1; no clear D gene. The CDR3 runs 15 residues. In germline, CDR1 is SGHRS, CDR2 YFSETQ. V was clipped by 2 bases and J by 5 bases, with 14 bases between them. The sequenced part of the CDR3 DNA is TGCGCCAGCAGCTTTACGGTCTCTCTGAACAATGAG. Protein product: CASSFTVSLNNE. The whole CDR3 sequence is CASSFTVSLNNEQFF.

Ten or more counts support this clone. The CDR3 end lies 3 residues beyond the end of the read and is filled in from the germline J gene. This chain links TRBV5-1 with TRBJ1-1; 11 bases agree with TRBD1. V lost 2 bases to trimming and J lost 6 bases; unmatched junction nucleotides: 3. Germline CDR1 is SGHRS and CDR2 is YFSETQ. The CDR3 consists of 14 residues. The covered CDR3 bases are TGCGCCAGCAGCTTTCCGGGACAGGGGGCTGAA. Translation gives CASSFPGQGAE. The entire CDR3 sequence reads CASSFPGQGAEAFF.

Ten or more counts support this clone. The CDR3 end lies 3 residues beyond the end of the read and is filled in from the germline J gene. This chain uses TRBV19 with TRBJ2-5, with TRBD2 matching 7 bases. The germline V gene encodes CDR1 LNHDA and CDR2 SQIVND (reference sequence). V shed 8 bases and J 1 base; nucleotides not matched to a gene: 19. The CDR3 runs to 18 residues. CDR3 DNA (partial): TGTGCCAGTGGGTGTCGGGTCTCTAGCGGCGGAGGCCAAGAGACC. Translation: CASGCRVSSGGGQET. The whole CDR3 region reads CASGCRVSSGGGQETQYF. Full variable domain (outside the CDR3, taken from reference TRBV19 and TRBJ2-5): DGGITQSPKYLFRKEGQNVTLSCEQNLNHDAMYWYRQDPGQGLRLIYYSQIVNDFQKGDIAEGYSVSREKKESFPLTVTSAQKNPTAFYLCASGCRVSSGGGQETQYFGPGTRLLVL.

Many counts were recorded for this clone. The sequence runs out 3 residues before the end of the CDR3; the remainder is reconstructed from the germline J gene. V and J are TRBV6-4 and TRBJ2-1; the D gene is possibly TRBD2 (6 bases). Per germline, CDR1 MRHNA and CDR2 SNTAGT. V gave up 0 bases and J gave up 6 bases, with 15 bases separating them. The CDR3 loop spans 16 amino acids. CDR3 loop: CASSDSGAGSTNEQFF. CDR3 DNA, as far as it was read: TGTGCCAGCAGTGACTCGGGAGCGGGCTCCACCAATGAG.

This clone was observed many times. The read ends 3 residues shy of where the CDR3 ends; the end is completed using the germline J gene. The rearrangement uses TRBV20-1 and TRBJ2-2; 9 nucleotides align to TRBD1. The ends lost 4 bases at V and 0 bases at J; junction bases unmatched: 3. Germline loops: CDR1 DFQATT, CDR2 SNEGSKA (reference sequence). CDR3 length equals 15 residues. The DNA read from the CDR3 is TGCAGTGCTAACCGACAGGGGGCGAACACCGGGGAG. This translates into CSANRQGANTGE. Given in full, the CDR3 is CSANRQGANTGELFF.

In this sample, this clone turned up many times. The covered CDR3 bases are TGTGCCAGCAGATGGGACAGGGGGCGGAACACTGAA. Amino acids: CASRWDRGRNTE. The CDR3 reads in full as CASRWDRGRNTEAFF. The V and J genes are TRBV12-3 or TRBV12-4 and TRBJ1-1; TRBD1 agrees at 12 bases. The read ends 3 residues early relative to the CDR3; the germline J gene fills the gap. The CDR3 loop spans 15 amino acids. With 6 bases clipped from V and 1 base from J, the junction kept 3 bases outside the gene matches.

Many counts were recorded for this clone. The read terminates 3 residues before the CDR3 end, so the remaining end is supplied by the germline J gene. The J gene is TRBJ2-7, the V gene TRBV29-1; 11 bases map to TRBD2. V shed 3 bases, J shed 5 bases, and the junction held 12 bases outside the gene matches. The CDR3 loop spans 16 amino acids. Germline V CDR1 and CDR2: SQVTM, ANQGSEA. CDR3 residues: CSVDRSGTSGTNEQYF. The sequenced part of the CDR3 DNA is TGCAGCGTTGACCGGAGCGGGACTAGCGGCACGAACGAG.

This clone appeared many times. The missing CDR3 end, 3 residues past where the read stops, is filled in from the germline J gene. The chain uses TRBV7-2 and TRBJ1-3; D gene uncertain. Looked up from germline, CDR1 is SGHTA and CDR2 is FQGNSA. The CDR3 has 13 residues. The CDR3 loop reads CASSLALAGGIYF. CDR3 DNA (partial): TGTGCCAGCAGCTTAGCGCTGGCGGGAGGT. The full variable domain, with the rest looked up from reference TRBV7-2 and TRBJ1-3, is GAGVSQSPSNKVTEKGKDVELRCDPISGHTALYWYRQSLGQGLEFLIYFQGNSAPDKSGLPSDRFSAERTGGSVSTLTIQRTQQEDSAVYLCASSLALAGGIYFGEGSWLTVV.

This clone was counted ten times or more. The chain's CDR3 is CASSTTGENSPLHF. The sequenced part of the CDR3 DNA is TGTGCCAGCAGCACCACAGGGGAAAACTCACCC. This chain links TRBV14 with TRBJ1-6; 7 bases match TRBD1. The read terminates 3 residues before the CDR3 end, so the remaining end is supplied by the germline J gene. Per germline, CDR1 SGHDN and CDR2 FVKESK. The V gene end was trimmed by 5 bases and the J gene end by 10 bases; junction bases not matched to a gene: 8. CDR3 length: 14 amino acids.

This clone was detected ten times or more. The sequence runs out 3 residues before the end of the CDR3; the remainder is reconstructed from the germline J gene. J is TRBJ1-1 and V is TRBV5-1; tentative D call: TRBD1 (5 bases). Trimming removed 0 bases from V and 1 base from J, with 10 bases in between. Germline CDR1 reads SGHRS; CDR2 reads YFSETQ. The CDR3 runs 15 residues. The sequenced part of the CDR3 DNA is TGCGCCAGCAGCTTGGACGGACAACAGAACACTGAA. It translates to CASSLDGQQNTE. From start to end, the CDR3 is CASSLDGQQNTEAFF. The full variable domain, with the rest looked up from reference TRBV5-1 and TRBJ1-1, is KAGVTQTPRYLIKTRGQQVTLSCSPISGHRSVSWYQQTPGQGLQFLFEYFSETQRNKGNFPGRFSGRQFSNSRSEMNVSTLELGDSALYLCASSLDGQQNTEAFFGQGTRLTVV.

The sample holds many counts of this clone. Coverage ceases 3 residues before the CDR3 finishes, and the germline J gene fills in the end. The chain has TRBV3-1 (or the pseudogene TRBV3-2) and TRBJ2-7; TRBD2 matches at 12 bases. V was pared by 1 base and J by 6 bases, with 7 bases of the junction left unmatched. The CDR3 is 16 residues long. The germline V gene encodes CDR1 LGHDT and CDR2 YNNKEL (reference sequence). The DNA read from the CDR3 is TGTGCCAGCAGCCAAGTTTTCCTAGCGGGAGGGTTCGAG. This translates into CASSQVFLAGGFE. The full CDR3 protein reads CASSQVFLAGGFEQYF.

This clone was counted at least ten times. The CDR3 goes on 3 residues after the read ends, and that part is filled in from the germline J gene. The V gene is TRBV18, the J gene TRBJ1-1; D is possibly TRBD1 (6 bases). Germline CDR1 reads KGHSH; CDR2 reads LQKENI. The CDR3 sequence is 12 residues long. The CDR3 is CASSEDRNQAFF. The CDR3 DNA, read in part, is TGTGCCAGCTCAGAGGACAGAAATCAG.

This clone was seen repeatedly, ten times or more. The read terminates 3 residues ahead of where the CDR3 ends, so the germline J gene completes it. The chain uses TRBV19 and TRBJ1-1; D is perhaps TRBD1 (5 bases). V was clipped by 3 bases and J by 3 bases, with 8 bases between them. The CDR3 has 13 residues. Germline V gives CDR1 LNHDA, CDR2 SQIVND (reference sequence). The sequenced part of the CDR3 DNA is TGTGCCAGTAGTATCCCCAGGGACACTGAA. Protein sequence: CASSIPRDTE. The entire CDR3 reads CASSIPRDTEAFF.

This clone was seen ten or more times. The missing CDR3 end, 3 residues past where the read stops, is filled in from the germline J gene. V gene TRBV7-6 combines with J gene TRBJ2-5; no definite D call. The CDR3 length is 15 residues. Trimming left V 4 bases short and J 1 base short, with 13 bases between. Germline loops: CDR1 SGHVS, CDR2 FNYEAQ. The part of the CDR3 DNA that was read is TGTGCCAGCAGCTCCCAGGTCGGAGCCCAAGAGACC. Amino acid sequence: CASSSQVGAQET. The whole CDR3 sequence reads CASSSQVGAQETQYF.

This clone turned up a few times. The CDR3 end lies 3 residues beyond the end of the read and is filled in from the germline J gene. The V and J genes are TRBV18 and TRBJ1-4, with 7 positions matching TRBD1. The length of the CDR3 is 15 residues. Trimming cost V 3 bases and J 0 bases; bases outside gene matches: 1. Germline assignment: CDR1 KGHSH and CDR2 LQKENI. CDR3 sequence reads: CASSPRGSTNEKLFF. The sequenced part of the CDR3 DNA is TGTGCCAGCTCACCCAGGGGGTCAACTAATGAAAAA.

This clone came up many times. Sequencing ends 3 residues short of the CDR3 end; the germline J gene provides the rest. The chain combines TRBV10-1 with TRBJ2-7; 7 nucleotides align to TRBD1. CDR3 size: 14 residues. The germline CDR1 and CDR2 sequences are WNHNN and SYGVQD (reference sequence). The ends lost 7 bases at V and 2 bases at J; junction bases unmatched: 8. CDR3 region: CASNLDRVTYEQYF. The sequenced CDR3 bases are TGCGCCAGCAACCTCGACAGGGTTACCTACGAG.

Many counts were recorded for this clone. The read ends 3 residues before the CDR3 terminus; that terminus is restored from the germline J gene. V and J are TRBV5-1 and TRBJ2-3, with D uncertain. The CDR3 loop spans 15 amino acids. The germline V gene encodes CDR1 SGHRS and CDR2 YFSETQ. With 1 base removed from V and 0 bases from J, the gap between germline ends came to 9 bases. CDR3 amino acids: CASSLTQASTDTQYF. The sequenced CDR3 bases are TGCGCCAGCAGCTTGACCCAAGCTAGCACAGATACG.

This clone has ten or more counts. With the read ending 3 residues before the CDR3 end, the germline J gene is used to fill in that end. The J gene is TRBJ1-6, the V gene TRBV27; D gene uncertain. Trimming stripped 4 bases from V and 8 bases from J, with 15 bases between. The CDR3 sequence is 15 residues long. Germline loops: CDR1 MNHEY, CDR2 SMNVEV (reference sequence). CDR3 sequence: CASSYRLSRDSPLHF. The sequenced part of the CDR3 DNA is TGTGCCAGCAGTTACCGTTTGTCAAGGGATTCACCC.

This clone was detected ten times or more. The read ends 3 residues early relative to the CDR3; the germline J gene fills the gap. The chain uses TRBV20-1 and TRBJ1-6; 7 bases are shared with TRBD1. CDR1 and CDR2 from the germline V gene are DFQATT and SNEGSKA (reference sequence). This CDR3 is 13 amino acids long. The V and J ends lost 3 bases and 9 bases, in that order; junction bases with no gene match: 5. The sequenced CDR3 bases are TGCAGTGCTAGCGAGGGGACAGCTTCACCC. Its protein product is CSASEGTASP. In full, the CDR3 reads CSASEGTASPLHF.

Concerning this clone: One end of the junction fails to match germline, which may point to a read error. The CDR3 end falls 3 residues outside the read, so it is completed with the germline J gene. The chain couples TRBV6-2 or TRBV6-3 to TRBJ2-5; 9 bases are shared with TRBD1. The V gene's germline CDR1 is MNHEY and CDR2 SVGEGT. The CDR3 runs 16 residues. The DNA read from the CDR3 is TGTGCCAGCAGTCACTCACCGGGACAGGGTTACGAGACC. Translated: CASSHSPGQGYET. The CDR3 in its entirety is CASSHSPGQGYETQYF.

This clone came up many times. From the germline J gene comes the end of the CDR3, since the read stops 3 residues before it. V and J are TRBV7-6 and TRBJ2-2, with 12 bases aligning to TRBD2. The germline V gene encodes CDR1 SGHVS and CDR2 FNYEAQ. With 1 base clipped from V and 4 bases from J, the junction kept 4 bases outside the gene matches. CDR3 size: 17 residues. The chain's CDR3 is CASSLGLAGEATGELFF. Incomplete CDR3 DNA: TGTGCCAGCAGCTTAGGACTAGCGGGAGAAGCCACCGGGGAG. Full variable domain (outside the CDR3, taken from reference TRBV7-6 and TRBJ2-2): GAGVSQSPRYKVTKRGQDVALRCDPISGHVSLYWYRQALGQGPEFLTYFNYEAQQDKSGLPNDRFSAERPEGSISTLTIQRTEQRDSAMYRCASSLGLAGEATGELFFGEGSRLTVL.

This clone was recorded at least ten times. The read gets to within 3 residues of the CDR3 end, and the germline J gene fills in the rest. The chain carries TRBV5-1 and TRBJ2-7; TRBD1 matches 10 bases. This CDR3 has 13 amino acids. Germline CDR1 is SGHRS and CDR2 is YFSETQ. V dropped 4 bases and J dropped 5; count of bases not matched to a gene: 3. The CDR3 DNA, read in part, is TGCGCCAGCAGCCTAGGGACAGGGGACGAG. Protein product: CASSLGTGDE. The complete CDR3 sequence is CASSLGTGDEQYF.

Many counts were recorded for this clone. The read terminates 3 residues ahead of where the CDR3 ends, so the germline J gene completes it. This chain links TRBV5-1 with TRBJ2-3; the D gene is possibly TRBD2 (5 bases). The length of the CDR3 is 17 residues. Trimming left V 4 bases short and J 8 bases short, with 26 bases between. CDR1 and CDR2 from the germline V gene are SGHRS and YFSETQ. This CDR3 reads CASSEAELLIRAVTQYF. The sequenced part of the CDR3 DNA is TGCGCCAGCAGCGAAGCGGAGCTATTGATAAGAGCCGTTACG. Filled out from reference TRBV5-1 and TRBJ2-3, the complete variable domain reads KAGVTQTPRYLIKTRGQQVTLSCSPISGHRSVSWYQQTPGQGLQFLFEYFSETQRNKGNFPGRFSGRQFSNSRSEMNVSTLELGDSALYLCASSEAELLIRAVTQYFGPGTRLTVL.

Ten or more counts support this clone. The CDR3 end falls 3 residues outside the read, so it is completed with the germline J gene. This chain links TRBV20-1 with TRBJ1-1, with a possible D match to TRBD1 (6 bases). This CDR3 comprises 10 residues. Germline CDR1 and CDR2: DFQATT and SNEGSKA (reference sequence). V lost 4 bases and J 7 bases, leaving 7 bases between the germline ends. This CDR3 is CSATTGEAFF. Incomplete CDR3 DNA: TGCAGTGCTACGACAGGTGAA.

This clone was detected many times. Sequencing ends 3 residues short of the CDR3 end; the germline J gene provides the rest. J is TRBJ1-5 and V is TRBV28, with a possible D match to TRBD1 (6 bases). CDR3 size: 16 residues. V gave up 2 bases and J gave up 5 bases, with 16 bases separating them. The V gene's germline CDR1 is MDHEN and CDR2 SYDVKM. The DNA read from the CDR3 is TGTGCCAGCAGTTTAGGGTCAGGGGTTTGGCATCAGCCC. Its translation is CASSLGSGVWHQP. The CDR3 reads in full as CASSLGSGVWHQPQHF.

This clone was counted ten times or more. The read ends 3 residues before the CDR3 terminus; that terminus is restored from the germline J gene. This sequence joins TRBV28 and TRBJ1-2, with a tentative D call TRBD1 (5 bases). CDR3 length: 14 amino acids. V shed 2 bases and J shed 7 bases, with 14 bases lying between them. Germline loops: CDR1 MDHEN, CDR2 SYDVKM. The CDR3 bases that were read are TGTGCCAGCAGTTTAGGGTGGCAGGGCCTTGGC. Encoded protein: CASSLGWQGLG. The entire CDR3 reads CASSLGWQGLGYTF.

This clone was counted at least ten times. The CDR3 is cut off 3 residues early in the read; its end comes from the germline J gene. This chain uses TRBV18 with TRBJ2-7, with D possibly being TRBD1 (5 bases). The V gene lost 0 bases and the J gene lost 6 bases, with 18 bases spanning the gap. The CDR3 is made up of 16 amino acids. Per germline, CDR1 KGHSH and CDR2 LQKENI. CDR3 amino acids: CASSPPGGRVAFEQYF. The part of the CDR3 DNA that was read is TGTGCCAGCTCACCACCAGGTGGCAGGGTAGCATTCGAG.

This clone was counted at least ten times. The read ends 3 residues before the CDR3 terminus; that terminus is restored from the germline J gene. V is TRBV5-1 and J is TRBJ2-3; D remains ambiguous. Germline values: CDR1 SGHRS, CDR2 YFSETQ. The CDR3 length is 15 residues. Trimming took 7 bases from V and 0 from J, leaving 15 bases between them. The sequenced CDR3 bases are TGCGCCAGCGCCCAGGTGGGCCATAGCACAGATACG. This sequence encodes CASAQVGHSTDT. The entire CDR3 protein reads CASAQVGHSTDTQYF.

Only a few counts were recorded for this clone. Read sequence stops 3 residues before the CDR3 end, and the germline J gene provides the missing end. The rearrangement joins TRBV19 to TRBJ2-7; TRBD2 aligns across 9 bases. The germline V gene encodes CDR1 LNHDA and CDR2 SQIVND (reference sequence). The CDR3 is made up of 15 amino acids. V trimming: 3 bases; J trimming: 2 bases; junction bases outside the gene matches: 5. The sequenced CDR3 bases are TGTGCCAGTAGTATTTCGACTAGCGGTCCCTACGAG. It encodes CASSISTSGPYE. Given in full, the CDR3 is CASSISTSGPYEQYF.

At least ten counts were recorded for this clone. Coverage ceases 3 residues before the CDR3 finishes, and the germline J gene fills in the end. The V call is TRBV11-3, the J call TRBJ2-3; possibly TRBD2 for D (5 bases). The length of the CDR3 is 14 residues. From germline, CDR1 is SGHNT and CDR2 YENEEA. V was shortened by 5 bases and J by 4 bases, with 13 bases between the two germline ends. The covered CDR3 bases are TGTGCCAGCAGCAAGACTCGGGGTCCAGATACG. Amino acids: CASSKTRGPDT. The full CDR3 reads CASSKTRGPDTQYF.

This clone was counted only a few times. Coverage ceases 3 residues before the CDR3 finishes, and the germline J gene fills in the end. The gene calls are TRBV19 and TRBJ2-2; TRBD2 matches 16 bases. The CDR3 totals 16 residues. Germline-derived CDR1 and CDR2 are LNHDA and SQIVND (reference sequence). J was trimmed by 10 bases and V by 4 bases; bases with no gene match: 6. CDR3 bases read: TGTGCCAGTAGTACTCCGGGACTAGCGGGAGGGGAGGAG. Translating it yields CASSTPGLAGGEE. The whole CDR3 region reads CASSTPGLAGGEELFF.